This T cell receptor beta chain was identified during a study of human T cells and chemical hapten exposure (dated by TCRdb to the early 2020s). In the study overall: For sensitization, 2% DPC in acetone was applied to a roughly 2 cm by roughly 2 cm area of upper inner arm skin. The libraries were sequenced as a pool, and the TCR yield per sample differed mostly because of small variations in library volumes within the pool. Blood samples were taken from patients before sensitization (week 0) and at 2, 6 and about 24 weeks after DPC sensitization. Blood for TCR sequencing was provided by twenty-nine alopecia patients at one to four time points (pre-sensitization, 2, 6 and 24 weeks). Most of the patients in the cohort were female, and the cohort covered alopecia areata with under or over 50% scalp involvement, alopecia totalis and alopecia universalis. In alopecia patients, the study followed how the peripheral blood TCR repertoire changed in vivo over primary and secondary sensitization to diphenylcyclopropenone (DPC), a hapten. Patients additionally received weekly therapeutic DPC doses to the scalp throughout the roughly 26-week study period. Patch testing was performed on the upper back with Finn chambers containing 0.01% DPC, and the patch tests were scored after 6 days according to International Contact Dermatitis Research Group standards.

The library relied on RACE. This sample was sequenced with a NextSeq 500. Library preparation attached unique molecular identifiers to individual cDNA molecules for quantitative, reproducible TCR counting. For every blood RNA sample, sequencing covered both the TCR alpha and TCR beta chains. Per the authors' processing: The median number of TCRs per sample was 85,000 to 100,000, ranging from about 23,224 to 690,600. V, J and CDR3 annotation of the TCR reads was performed with the Decombinator software suite. To make PS versus PT1 abundance plots, every sample was subsampled to the same number of TCRs (28,000). Expanded TCRs were defined as absent before sensitization and observed at least eight times at the 2-week time point. TCRdb cleaned the public reads at Q25 with fastp, built clones with MiXCR and kept in-frame beta chains. CDR3 protein duplicates are merged, each entry listing the most common genes and DNA. Clone size and V and J calls follow TCRdb, not the original study. This sample holds 85,000 or so distinct CDR3 sequences; roughly a tenth were observed only once. The biggest ten clones account for approximately 4% of the sample.

According to the study, the label for this sample's time point signals: patch test 1, 2 weeks after DPC sensitization. The sample's treatment or condition label, in plain terms: therapeutic diphenylcyclopropenone sensitization with weekly scalp DPC. At every patch-test visit, the blood draw took place before the patch test was put on. To be eligible, patients had to be aged 18 to 70, diagnosed with alopecia and judged suitable for DPC therapy, while pregnant patients were excluded. Total RNA was isolated from unfractionated whole blood collected in Tempus Blood RNA tubes. The germline V gene (reference sequence) specifies LGHDT as CDR1 and YNNKEL as CDR2. The V end loses 4 bases and the J end loses 1 base, and a stretch of 14 bases separates them. Reading from cysteine to phenylalanine, the CDR3 counts 15 amino acids. Only CDR3 DNA is held: 45 bases, read in frame from base 1. Turning to this clonotype: Its antigen has not been determined. No much larger clone exists at a distance of one base, and base qualities are not known.

What the authors observed across the whole study: Because all patients had alopecia, a presumed autoimmune disease, the immune response of the patients might differ from that of healthy individuals. After repeated subsampling, changes were observed in the strength of the expansion versus patch-test correlation and in the threshold at which the correlation became significant. Significantly more large CDR3 similarity clusters were formed by expanded TCRs than by pre-sensitization or healthy control sets, consistent with antigen-driven responses. No change with DPC sensitization was found in the number of TCRs above 1 in 1000 frequency, and no evidence of global repertoire structure alterations was found. Patch test score correlated positively with the number of PT1 expanded TCRs, reaching significance at thresholds 8, 16 and 32 but not at 4.

The source material was whole blood, sampled in connection with sensitization to the hapten diphenylcyclopropenone (DPC). The sequence came from a woman between 45 and 65 years old with alopecia areata. Some clones in this sample may be carry-over from other donors' samples. The receptor chain draws on TRBV3-1 and TRBJ2-7; there is no confident call for the D gene. The CDR3 reads CASSPSAKRSYEQYF. Read as DNA, the sequence is TGTGCCAGCAGCCCGTCGGCTAAGAGGTCCTACGAGCAGTACTTC.